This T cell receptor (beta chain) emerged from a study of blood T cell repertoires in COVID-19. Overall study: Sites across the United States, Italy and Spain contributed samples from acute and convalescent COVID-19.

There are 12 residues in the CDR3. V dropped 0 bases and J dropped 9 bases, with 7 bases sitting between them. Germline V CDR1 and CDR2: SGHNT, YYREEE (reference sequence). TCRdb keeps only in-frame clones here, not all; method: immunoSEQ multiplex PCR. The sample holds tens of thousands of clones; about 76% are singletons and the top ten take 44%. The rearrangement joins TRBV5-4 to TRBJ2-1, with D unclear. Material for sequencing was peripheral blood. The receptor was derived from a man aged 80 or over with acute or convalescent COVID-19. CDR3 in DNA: TGTGCCAGCAGCTTGGATGTCTCTGAGCAGTTCTTC. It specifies CASSLDVSEQFF.